These 14 T cell receptor beta chains were all obtained from the same sample, sequenced in a study of blood T cells in healthy people across ages. Alongside a J-beta primer mix, a sample-barcoded 5' primer served in a second PCR lasting about 7 to 11 cycles. In TCRdb, the 5' RACE reads were re-called with MiXCR into one record per CDR3 protein. The sample includes over 1.5 million distinct CDR3 sequences, around half of them seen just once. Sequenced input: blood. These receptors were taken from a woman in her 40s in good health.

Of note for this clonotype: This could be a read error, since a much larger clone is one nucleotide away. V usage is TRBV7-2 and J usage is TRBJ2-1; TRBD1 is a possible D gene (5 bases). The CDR3 consists of 13 residues. The germline gives CDR1 SGHTA, CDR2 FQGNSA. The CDR3 bases are TGTGCCGGCAGCTTAGCAATCCTTCAGGGGCAGTTCTTC. This encodes CAGSLAILQGQFF.

Regarding this clonotype: A much larger clone differs from this one at a single base, so this may be a read error. This chain uses TRBV2 with TRBJ2-1, with TRBD2 matching 7 bases. The CDR3 has 15 residues. Losses at the gene ends were 3 bases for V and 6 bases for J; bases not matched to a gene: 8. Germline values: CDR1 SNHLY, CDR2 FYNNEI. For the CDR3, the DNA is TGTGCCAGCAGTGACGGCGGGAGAGCCTGCAATGAGCAGTTCTTC. Its protein product is CASSDGGRACNEQFF. The full variable domain, with the rest looked up from reference TRBV2 and TRBJ2-1, is EPEVTQTPSHQVTQMGQEVILRCVPISNHLYFYWYRQILGQKVEFLVSFYNNEISEKSEIFDDQFSVERPDGSNFTLKIRSTKLEDSAMYFCASSDGGRACNEQFFGPGTRLTVL.

This chain uses TRBV11-2 with TRBJ2-7; 9 bases line up with TRBD1. After removal of 5 bases from V and 6 bases from J, the junction contained 8 bases not matched to a gene. This CDR3 has 14 residues. The germline V gene has CDR1 SGHAT and CDR2 FQNNGV. The DNA of the CDR3 is TGTGCCAGCAGCACTAGGGACAGGGCCTCCGAGCAGTACTTC. It codes for CASSTRDRASEQYF.

This chain uses TRBV6-2 or TRBV6-3 with TRBJ1-1; 10 bases are shared with TRBD1. Germline values: CDR1 MNHEY, CDR2 SVGEGT. Germline trimming cut 3 bases from V and 3 bases from J; bases unmatched to any gene: 4. The CDR3 sequence is 15 residues long. CDR3 in amino acids: CASSYPGTGDTEAFF. As DNA, the CDR3 is TGTGCCAGCAGTTATCCCGGGACAGGGGACACTGAAGCTTTCTTT.

This rearrangement joins TRBV6-2 or TRBV6-3 to TRBJ2-7; D possibly corresponds to TRBD1 (5 bases). The germline V gene has CDR1 MNHEY and CDR2 SVGEGT. The CDR3 runs 14 residues. Trimming took off 5 bases at V and 2 bases at J, with 13 bases between the two ends. Here the CDR3 reads CASSPRTNTYEQYF. DNA for the CDR3: TGTGCCAGCAGTCCCCGGACAAATACCTACGAGCAGTACTTC.

Regarding this clonotype: A read error may account for a junction end that differs from germline. V is TRBV7-9 and J is TRBJ1-4; the match to TRBD1 covers 7 bases. This CDR3 is 14 amino acids long. CDR1 is SEHNR and CDR2 is FQNEAQ in the germline V gene (reference sequence). The CDR3 protein is CASSLGGIFEKLFF. The CDR3 nucleotides are TGTGCCAGCAGTTTAGGGGGCATTTTTGAAAAACTGTTTTTT.

This clonotype was recorded only once. This sequence joins TRBV21-1 and TRBJ2-5; the D segment call TRBD2 is taken from the table without a DNA check. TRBV21-1 is an annotated pseudogene. This CDR3 is built from 19 residues. The CDR3 coding sequence is TGTGCCAGCAGCAAAAAGGGATTTGGACGGAGGAGCCGCCAAGAGACCCAGTACTTC. Encoded protein: CASSKKGFGRRSRQETQYF.

The rearrangement uses TRBV4-2 and TRBJ2-1, with D possibly TRBD1 on 6 matching bases. The CDR3 length is 17 residues. CDR1 LGHNA and CDR2 YNFKEQ come from the germline V gene. Trimming took 2 bases from V and 13 from J, leaving 27 bases between them. The CDR3 bases are TGTGCCAGCAGCCAATTGTGGACAGTGCCCTGGCAAAACATTCAGTTCTTC. Translating gives CASSQLWTVPWQNIQFF.

The V and J genes are TRBV3-1 and TRBJ1-2, with D unresolved. Germline V gives CDR1 LGHDT, CDR2 YNNKEL (reference sequence). This CDR3 has 16 amino acids. With 1 base removed from V and 7 bases from J, the gap between germline ends came to 19 bases. The CDR3 DNA reads TGTGCCAGCAGCCAAGCCGACTCTCGACATCGTAGTGGCTACACCTTC. It yields the protein CASSQADSRHRSGYTF.

This clonotype was detected a few times. The V and J genes are TRBV20-1 and TRBJ2-7; D gene unclear. Germline CDR1 DFQATT, CDR2 SNEGSKA (reference sequence). CDR3 size: 16 residues. Between the trimmed V and J ends, which lost 4 bases and 2 bases, there was a span of 21 bases. Written as DNA, the CDR3 is TGCAGTGCTACATCCTACTACAGTGACAAGGCCTACGAGCAGTACTTC. As protein: CSATSYYSDKAYEQYF.

Turning to this clonotype: This may stem from a read error, because a much larger clone lies one nucleotide away. The chain employs TRBV5-1 and TRBJ2-5; 10 bases match TRBD2. The DNA end is more similar to TRBJ2-7, so the J call may be wrong. The CDR3 is 15 residues long. Germline CDR1 SGHRS, CDR2 YFSETQ. CDR3 residues: CASSLERGGPNEQYF. The DNA of the CDR3 is TGCGCCAGCAGCTTGGAGCGGGGGGGCCCCAACGAGCAGTACTTC.

This sequence joins TRBV27 and TRBJ2-7, with a weak D call TRBD2 (5 bases). Trimming removed 11 bases from V and 7 bases from J, with 15 bases in between. Germline CDR1 is MNHEY and CDR2 is SMNVEV (reference sequence). The CDR3 has 11 residues. CDR3 DNA sequence: TGTGCCGCGGGTTCTCACAATGAGCAGTACTTC. It yields the protein CAAGSHNEQYF.

This clonotype has just a few counts. The genes are TRBV28 and TRBJ2-3, with a tentative D call TRBD1 (5 bases). V lost 4 bases to trimming and J lost 0 bases, with 23 bases between them. In germline, CDR1 is MDHEN, CDR2 SYDVKM. The CDR3 is 19 amino acids. The CDR3 DNA reads TGTGCCAGCAGTTCTTCAACTATGTGGACAACCTCTAGCACAGATACGCAGTATTTT. This translates into CASSSSTMWTTSSTDTQYF.

The gene calls are TRBV5-1 and TRBJ2-3, with D maybe TRBD1 (5 bases). The V and J ends lost 5 bases and 0 bases respectively, with 10 bases between them. The CDR3 extends over 14 amino acids. Germline V lookup: CDR1 SGHRS, CDR2 YFSETQ. The CDR3 DNA is TGCGCCAGCAGGGCACAGGCAAGCACAGATACGCAGTATTTT. Its translation is CASRAQASTDTQYF.